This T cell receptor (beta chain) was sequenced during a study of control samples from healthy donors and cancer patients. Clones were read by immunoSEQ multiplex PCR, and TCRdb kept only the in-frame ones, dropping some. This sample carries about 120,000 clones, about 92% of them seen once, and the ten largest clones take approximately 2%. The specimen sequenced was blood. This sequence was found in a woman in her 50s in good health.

CDR3 loop: CASSQPQGKSYEQYF. CDR3 DNA: TGTGCCAGCAGCCAACCTCAGGGGAAGTCCTACGAGCAGTACTTC. The chain joins TRBV3-1 (or the pseudogene TRBV3-2) to TRBJ2-7; D is possibly TRBD1 (6 bases). Trimming stripped 2 bases from V and 1 base from J, with 12 bases between. CDR1 is LGHDT and CDR2 is YNNKEL in the germline V gene (reference sequence). The CDR3 length is 15 residues.